This TCR beta chain was sequenced in a study of T-cell reconstitution after alpha-beta-depleted transplantation in children. Findings and limits, study-wide: T-cell numbers and diversity one year post-transplant derived largely from freshly generated T cells. About two months after transplant, alpha-beta T cells reportedly came from several hundred expanded graft clones.

The TCRbeta library was prepared with unique molecular identifiers. One entry per CDR3 protein, called by TCRdb with MiXCR from the PCR reads. The sample has some 100,000 distinct CDR3 sequences, around 22% seen once. Concerning this clonotype: Its antigen is currently unknown.

CDR1 LGHNA and CDR2 YSLEER come from the germline V gene. Trimming took 3 bases from V and 4 from J, leaving 15 bases between them. The CDR3 runs to 15 residues. This sample comprised PBMCs, obtained before TCRalphabeta/CD19-depleted stem cell transplant. This sequence originates from a boy between 2 and 10 years old with acute lymphoblastic leukemia, due to receive a stem cell transplant. The chain recombines TRBV4-3 with TRBJ2-5; perhaps TRBD2 as D (5 bases). The CDR3 here is CASSQNLALGETQYF. In nucleotides, the CDR3 is TGCGCCAGCAGCCAGAATCTAGCTTTAGGAGAGACCCAGTACTTC.